This entry lists 16 T cell receptor beta chains sequenced from one sample in a study of cytomegalovirus exposure and HLA in healthy donors. Clones were read by immunoSEQ multiplex PCR, and TCRdb kept only the in-frame ones, dropping some. The repertoire holds tens of thousands of clones, with around nine tenths as singletons. The sample taken for sequencing was PBMCs. The receptors were gathered from a man between 18 and 29 years old in good health and CMV-seronegative.

This chain connects TRBV10-3 to TRBJ2-5; no definite D call. V lost 6 bases and J 2 bases, leaving 10 bases between the germline ends. The CDR3 consists of 13 residues. The germline V gene has CDR1 ENHRY and CDR2 SYGVKD. CDR3 loop: CAISTTVQETQYF. The CDR3 DNA reads as TGTGCCATCAGCACAACAGTACAAGAGACCCAGTACTTC.

The chain joins TRBV7-2 to TRBJ2-7; 10 bases are shared with TRBD2. Losses at the gene ends were 4 bases for V and 0 bases for J; bases not matched to a gene: 3. CDR1 is SGHTA, CDR2 FQGNSA, per germline. The CDR3 loop spans 15 amino acids. CDR3 DNA: TGTGCCAGCAGCTCGGGACTAGCGTACTCCTACGAGCAGTACTTC. As protein: CASSSGLAYSYEQYF.

This chain connects TRBV11-2 to TRBJ2-7; D might be TRBD2 (5 bases). V dropped 5 bases and J dropped 0 bases, with 8 bases sitting between them. The CDR3 has 13 amino acids. Germline V gives CDR1 SGHAT, CDR2 FQNNGV. The CDR3 nucleotides read TGTGCCAGCAGCCCTGGGAGCTCCTACGAGCAGTACTTC. Its translation: CASSPGSSYEQYF.

The chain has TRBV2 and TRBJ1-1; D is unclear. The germline CDR1 and CDR2 sequences are SNHLY and FYNNEI. Trimming removed 3 bases at V and 0 bases at J, with 5 bases between. CDR3 size: 13 residues. The chain's CDR3 is CASSESVNTEAFF. In DNA, the CDR3 is TGTGCCAGCAGTGAGTCGGTGAACACTGAAGCTTTCTTT.

The V gene is TRBV14, the J gene TRBJ1-1; D is perhaps TRBD1 (6 bases). Germline V lookup: CDR1 SGHDN, CDR2 FVKESK. The ends were cut back, 4 bases at V and 4 bases at J, with 10 bases in the middle. The length of the CDR3 is 13 residues. The CDR3 DNA follows: TGTGCCAGCAGCCCGAGGGGGGGCACTGAAGCTTTCTTT. Its protein is CASSPRGGTEAFF.

The rearrangement links TRBV29-1 to TRBJ2-1; a possible D gene is TRBD2 (6 bases). The CDR3 length is 14 residues. V lost 6 bases and J lost 9, with 21 bases in between. Germline V gene data show CDR1 as SQVTM and CDR2 as ANQGSEA. CDR3 DNA: TGCAGCGTGGCAAAAACCGGGAGTAAAGGTGAGCAGTTCTTC. Protein product: CSVAKTGSKGEQFF.

The gene calls are TRBV5-4 and TRBJ2-3; D is perhaps TRBD1 (5 bases). CDR1 SGHNT and CDR2 YYREEE come from the germline V gene (reference sequence). V gave up 4 bases and J gave up 1 base, with 16 bases separating them. The CDR3 has 16 residues. CDR3 nucleotide sequence: TGTGCCAGCAGCGCACCAGGGCTTTGGGGCACAGATACGCAGTATTTT. Protein sequence: CASSAPGLWGTDTQYF.

V gene TRBV7-8 combines with J gene TRBJ2-1; D might be TRBD2 (6 bases). The CDR3 sequence is 15 residues long. Germline assignment: CDR1 SGHVS and CDR2 FQNEAQ. The V end lost 1 base, the J end lost 4 bases, and 11 bases lay between the germline ends. The CDR3 DNA follows: TGTGCCAGCAGCTTAGGTCGGGAGTTTTACAATGAGCAGTTCTTC. Translating gives CASSLGREFYNEQFF.

This clone showed up just a few times. This chain links TRBV7-8 with TRBJ1-5, with D perhaps matching TRBD1 (6 bases). CDR1 and CDR2 from the germline V gene are SGHVS and FQNEAQ. This CDR3 comprises 14 residues. Trimming stripped 5 bases from V and 4 bases from J, with 12 bases between. This chain's CDR3 is CASSLNTGNQPQHF. For the CDR3, the DNA is TGTGCCAGCAGCCTCAACACAGGGAATCAGCCCCAGCATTTT. Full variable domain (remainder filled in from reference TRBV7-8 and TRBJ1-5): GAGVSQSPRYKVAKRGQDVALRCDPISGHVSLFWYQQALGQGPEFLTYFQNEAQLDKSGLPSDRFFAERPEGSVSTLKIQRTQQEDSAVYLCASSLNTGNQPQHFGDGTRLSIL.

The chain has TRBV9 and TRBJ2-5, with 9 bases fitting TRBD1. CDR1 is SGDLS and CDR2 is YYNGEE in the germline V gene. The CDR3 runs 15 residues. Germline trimming cut 2 bases from V and 2 bases from J; bases unmatched to any gene: 4. The chain's CDR3 is CASSVGQGWQETQYF. The CDR3, as DNA: TGTGCCAGCAGCGTGGGACAGGGTTGGCAAGAGACCCAGTACTTC.

The chain is built from TRBV6-5 and TRBJ1-5; 8 bases match TRBD1. Losses at the gene ends were 6 bases for V and 1 base for J; bases not matched to a gene: 5. Germline values: CDR1 MNHEY, CDR2 SVGAGI. There are 15 residues in the CDR3. The CDR3, as DNA: TGTGCCAGCAGGAAGGACAGGGTAAGCAATCAGCCCCAGCATTTT. It specifies CASRKDRVSNQPQHF.

This chain joins TRBV28 and TRBJ1-3; TRBD1 agrees at 7 bases. Trimming cost V 5 bases and J 0 bases; bases outside gene matches: 1. Per the germline V gene, CDR1 is MDHEN and CDR2 is SYDVKM. This CDR3 spans 14 amino acids. In nucleotides, the CDR3 is TGTGCCAGCAGTCCAGGGGGCTCTGGAAACACCATATATTTT. Its protein product is CASSPGGSGNTIYF.

The table lists this clone with a count of one. The chain has TRBV25-1 and TRBJ1-1; tentatively, D is TRBD1 (5 bases). V was trimmed by 1 base and J by 2 bases, leaving 11 bases between them. The CDR3 is 15 residues long. The germline gives CDR1 MGHDK, CDR2 SYGVNS. CDR3 DNA: TGTGCCAGCAGTGAATGGGAGGGGTCCAACACTGAAGCTTTCTTT. Residues: CASSEWEGSNTEAFF.

The V call is TRBV5-1, the J call TRBJ1-4; perhaps TRBD1 as D (6 bases). This CDR3 has 17 amino acids. V was cut by 0 bases and J by 7 bases, with 19 bases left in between. Germline CDR1 and CDR2: SGHRS and YFSETQ. CDR3: CASSLVLWGRVGEKLFF. As DNA, the CDR3 is TGCGCCAGCAGCTTGGTTTTATGGGGGCGGGTTGGTGAAAAACTGTTTTTT.

This CDR3 reads CAISEAGGSTEAFF. The CDR3, as DNA: TGTGCCATCAGTGAGGCGGGGGGAAGCACTGAAGCTTTCTTT. J is TRBJ1-1 and V is TRBV10-3; possible D gene TRBD1, 5 bases. Germline assignment: CDR1 ENHRY and CDR2 SYGVKD. Trimming removed 2 bases at V and 4 bases at J, with 11 bases between. The CDR3 is made up of 14 amino acids.

The rearrangement uses TRBV18 and TRBJ1-5; weak D call: TRBD1 (6 bases). The CDR3 covers 16 residues. Trimming shortened V by 3 bases and J by 1 base, and 13 bases separated the two germline ends. Per germline, CDR1 KGHSH and CDR2 LQKENI. CDR3 in amino acids: CASSPDSSLSNQPQHF. DNA of the CDR3: TGTGCCAGCTCACCGGACAGTTCGTTGAGCAATCAGCCCCAGCATTTT.